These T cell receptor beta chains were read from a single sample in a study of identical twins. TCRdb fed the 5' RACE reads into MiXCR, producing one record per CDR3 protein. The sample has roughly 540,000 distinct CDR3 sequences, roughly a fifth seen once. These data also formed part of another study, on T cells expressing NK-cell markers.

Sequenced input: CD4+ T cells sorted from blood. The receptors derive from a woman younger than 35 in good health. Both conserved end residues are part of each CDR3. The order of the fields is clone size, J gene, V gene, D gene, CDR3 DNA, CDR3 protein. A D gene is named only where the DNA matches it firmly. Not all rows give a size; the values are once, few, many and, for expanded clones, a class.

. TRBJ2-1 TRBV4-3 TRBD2 TGCGCCAGCAGCCAAGAGTCACTGGGGAGGGGAAAGCGGTTCTTC CASSQESLGRGKRFF
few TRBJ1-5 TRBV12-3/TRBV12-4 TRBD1 TGTGCCAGCAGTCTCCGCTACAGGGGGCGTCAACAGCCCCAGCATTTT CASSLRYRGRQQPQHF
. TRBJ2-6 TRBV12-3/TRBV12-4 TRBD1 TGTGCCAGCAGATTGGGACAGTCTGGGGCCAACGTCCTGACTTTC CASRLGQSGANVLTF
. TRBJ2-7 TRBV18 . TGTGCCAGCTCATCGGAGAGTCTCTACGAGCAGTACTTC CASSSESLYEQYF
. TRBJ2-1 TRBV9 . TGTGCCAGCAGCGTAGACTGGTCCCAATTCGATGAGCAGTTCTTC CASSVDWSQFDEQFF
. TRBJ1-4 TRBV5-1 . TGCGCCAGCAGCTCCCGAGAAGGATCTGAAAAACTGTTTTTT CASSSREGSEKLFF
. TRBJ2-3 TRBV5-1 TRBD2 TGCGCCAGCAGCGCCCTAGGGACAGCGGGGGGCAGCACAGATACGCAGTATTTT CASSALGTAGGSTDTQYF
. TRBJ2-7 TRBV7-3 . TGTGCCAGCAGCTTGCTGGGAGAGGCCTACGAGCAGTACTTC CASSLLGEAYEQYF
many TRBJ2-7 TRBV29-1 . TGCAGCGTCGGGGTCCGACCCTCCTACGAGCAGTACTTC CSVGVRPSYEQYF
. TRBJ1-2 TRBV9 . TGTGCCAGCAGCGTAGGATCTGATTATGGCTACACCTTC CASSVGSDYGYTF
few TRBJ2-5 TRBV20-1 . TGCAGTGCTACGCAGGTCCAAGAGACCCAGTACTTC CSATQVQETQYF